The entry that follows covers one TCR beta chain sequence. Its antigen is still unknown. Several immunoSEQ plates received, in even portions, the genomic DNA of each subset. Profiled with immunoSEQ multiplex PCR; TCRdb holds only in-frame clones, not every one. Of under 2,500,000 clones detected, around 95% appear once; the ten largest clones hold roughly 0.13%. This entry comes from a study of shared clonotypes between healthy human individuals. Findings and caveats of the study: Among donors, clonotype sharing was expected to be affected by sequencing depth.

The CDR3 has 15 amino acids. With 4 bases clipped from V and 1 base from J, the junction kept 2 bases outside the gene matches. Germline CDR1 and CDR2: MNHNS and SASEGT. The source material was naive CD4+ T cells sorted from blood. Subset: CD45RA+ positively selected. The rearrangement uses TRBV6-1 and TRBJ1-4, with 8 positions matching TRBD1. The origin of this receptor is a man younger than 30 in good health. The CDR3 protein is CASSGGQGTNEKLFF. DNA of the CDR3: TGTGCCAGCAGTGGAGGACAGGGAACTAATGAAAAACTGTTTTTT.